The clone carrying this T cell receptor (beta chain) was picked up a small number of times. No antigen is known for it. This entry is derived from a study of T-cell reconstitution after alpha-beta-depleted transplantation in children. Findings and limits, study-wide: Surviving recipient cells, namely T cells and thymic progenitors, were the source of high day-60 TCRbeta diversity in some patients. Expanded clones from the graft, numbering several hundred, reportedly supplied alpha-beta T cells about two months after transplant. Newly made T cells mostly supplied T-cell counts and diversity one year after transplant.

Unique molecular identifiers were used in preparing the TCRbeta library. TCRdb reprocessed the PCR reads with MiXCR, giving one entry per CDR3 protein. The data show some 830,000 distinct CDR3 sequences, with about 15% seen just once and about 4.6% held by the top ten. The receptor comes from a male patient aged 10 to 17 who had a stem cell transplant for acute lymphoblastic leukemia, so the T cells may come from the graft donor. Sequenced material: PBMCs, mostly from graft donor cells, taken 360 days after TCRalphabeta/CD19-depleted stem cell transplant.

The CDR3 reads CAGSQGLHTEAFF. The CDR3 nucleotides are TGTGCCGGCTCCCAGGGTCTGCACACTGAAGCTTTCTTT. The rearrangement links TRBV7-9 to TRBJ1-1, with D perhaps TRBD1 (5 bases). CDR3 length: 13 amino acids. V lost 11 bases and J 3 bases, leaving 16 bases between the germline ends. Germline lookup yields CDR1 SEHNR and CDR2 FQNEAQ (reference sequence).